This T cell receptor (beta chain) was recorded in a study of human T cells and chemical hapten exposure. Background on the study: Patients had diphenylcyclopropenone applied to the scalp weekly throughout the approximately 24-week study. DPC (0.01%) was patch tested on the upper back and read at 6 days. Findings and limits, study-wide: The formation of large CDR3 similarity clusters by expanded TCRs significantly exceeded that of controls.

This clonotype was detected many times. Its cognate antigen is unknown. Time point indicated: patch test 2, 6 weeks after DPC sensitization. Noted treatment: therapeutic diphenylcyclopropenone sensitization with weekly scalp DPC. V gave up 0 bases and J gave up 7 bases; unmatched junction bases: 9. Germline CDR1 is MNHEY and CDR2 is SVGEGT. The CDR3 totals 17 residues. Individual cDNA molecules each carried unique molecular identifiers attached by the library. In TCRdb, the RACE reads were re-called with MiXCR into one record per CDR3 protein. The sample yields 360,000 or so distinct CDR3 sequences, about 6% seen once.

The specimen was whole blood, collected in connection with sensitization to the hapten diphenylcyclopropenone (DPC). The sequence derives from a woman aged 18-29 years with alopecia areata. Some clones in this sample may be carry-over from other donors' samples. The chain uses TRBV6-2 or TRBV6-3 and TRBJ2-4, with TRBD2 matching over 10 bases. CDR3 residues: CASSYSPLAGARNIQYF. In nucleotides, the CDR3 is TGTGCCAGCAGTTACTCGCCCCTAGCGGGGGCCCGGAACATTCAGTACTTC.